This T cell receptor beta chain was recovered during a study of beta chain features in type 1 diabetes. Germline assignment: CDR1 SGHTA and CDR2 FQGNSA. Losses at the gene ends were 4 bases for V and 5 bases for J; bases not matched to a gene: 6. The CDR3 sequence is 15 residues long. Of the isolated RNA, all was reverse transcribed, and so the sequenced material was expressed TCRB transcripts. Here immunoSEQ multiplex PCR was the method, and the copy in TCRdb shows in-frame clones only, minus some. The data hold hundreds of thousands of clones, with roughly 30% observed a single time. The source is a man aged 18-30 years in good health. The specimen sequenced was naive CD4+ T cells from blood. This sequence joins TRBV7-2 and TRBJ2-1, with 9 bases matching TRBD2. The CDR3 nucleotides read TGTGCCAGCAGCTCATCGGGACTAGCCAACAATGAGCAGTTCTTC. Translating gives CASSSSGLANNEQFF. The full variable domain, completed using reference TRBV7-2 and TRBJ2-1, is GAGVSQSPSNKVTEKGKDVELRCDPISGHTALYWYRQSLGQGLEFLIYFQGNSAPDKSGLPSDRFSAERTGGSVSTLTIQRTQQEDSAVYLCASSSSGLANNEQFFGPGTRLTVL.